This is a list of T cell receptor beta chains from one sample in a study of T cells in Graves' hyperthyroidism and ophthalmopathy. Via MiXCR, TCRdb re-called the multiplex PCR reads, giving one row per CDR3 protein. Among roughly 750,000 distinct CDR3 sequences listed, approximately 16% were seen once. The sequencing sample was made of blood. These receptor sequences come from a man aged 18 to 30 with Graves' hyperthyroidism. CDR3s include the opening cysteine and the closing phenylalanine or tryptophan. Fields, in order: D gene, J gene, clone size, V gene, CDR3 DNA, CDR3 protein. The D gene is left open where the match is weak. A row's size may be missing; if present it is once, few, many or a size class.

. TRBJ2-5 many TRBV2 TGTGCCAGCAGTTCCACCGAGCTAGTTGCTGAAGAGACCCAGTACTTC CASSSTELVAEETQYF
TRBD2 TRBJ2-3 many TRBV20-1 TGCAGTGCTAGAGGGCGGGAGACCGGTACAGATACGCAGTATTTT CSARGRETGTDTQYF
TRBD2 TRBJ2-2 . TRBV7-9 TGTGCCAGCACCATCGGGGGGGTGTACACCGGGGAGCTGTTTTTT CASTIGGVYTGELFF
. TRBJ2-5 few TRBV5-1 TGCGCCAGCAGCTTCGCGGGAAGGGAAGAGACCCAGTACTTC CASSFAGREETQYF
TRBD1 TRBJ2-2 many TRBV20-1 TGCAGTGCTAGGAGCCGGACAGGGAACACCGGGGAGCTGTTTTTT CSARSRTGNTGELFF
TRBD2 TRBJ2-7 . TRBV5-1 TGCGCCAGCAGCTACCGGACTAGCGGGAGCTCCTACGAGCAGTACTTC CASSYRTSGSSYEQYF
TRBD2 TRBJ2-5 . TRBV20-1 TGCAGTGCTGAGCGGGACGGACAAGAGACCCAGTACTTC CSAERDGQETQYF
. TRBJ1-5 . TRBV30 TGTGCCTGGAGTGTGAAGAGGTTGAACAATCAGCCCCAGCATTTT CAWSVKRLNNQPQHF
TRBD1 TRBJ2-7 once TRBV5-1 TGCGCCAGCAGCTCCTCGGGACAGGGAGGTGAGCAGTACTTC CASSSSGQGGEQYF
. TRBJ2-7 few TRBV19 TGTGCCAGTAGTATCTTGGGGGCGCGGGACGAGCAGTACTTC CASSILGARDEQYF
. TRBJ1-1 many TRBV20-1 TGCAGTGCATCCAGGGCGGGCGGCACTGAAGCTTTCTTT CSASRAGGTEAFF
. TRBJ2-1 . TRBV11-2 TGTGCCAGCAGCTTAGTGGGAGCCTCGGGCAATGAGCAGTTCTTC CASSLVGASGNEQFF
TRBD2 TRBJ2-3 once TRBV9 TGTGCCAGCAGCGTCGAGACTAGCGGGAGGGCAGATACGCAGTATTTT CASSVETSGRADTQYF
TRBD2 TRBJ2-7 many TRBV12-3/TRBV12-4 TGTGCCAGCAGTTTCCCCGGGACTAGCGGGAGGGTCAAAACCTACGAGCAGTACTTC CASSFPGTSGRVKTYEQYF
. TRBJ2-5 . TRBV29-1 TGCAGCGTTGAAGAAGGGGGGCACCAAGAGACCCAGTACTTC CSVEEGGHQETQYF
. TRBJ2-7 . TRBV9 TGTGCCAGCAGCGTAGGGGGGGTTTTGTCCTACAATGAGCAGTACTTC CASSVGGVLSYNEQYF
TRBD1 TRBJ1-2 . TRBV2 TGTGCCAGCAGTGTCCGGGACAGGGTGGTCGGCTACACCTTC CASSVRDRVVGYTF
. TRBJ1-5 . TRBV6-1 TGTGCCAGCAGTGAAGGTTCGCGGTCCAGGGGCAATCAGCCCCAGCATTTT CASSEGSRSRGNQPQHF
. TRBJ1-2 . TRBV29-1 TGCAGCGTTGAGAAGGTTTACTATGGCTACACCTTC CSVEKVYYGYTF
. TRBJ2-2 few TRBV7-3 TGTGCCAGCAGCCCTGGGGCAGGGATTCCCGGGGAGCTGTTTTTT CASSPGAGIPGELFF
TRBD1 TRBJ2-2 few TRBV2 TGTGCCAGCAGTCGTCCCGGGACAGGGACCGGGGAGCCGTTTTTT CASSRPGTGTGEPFF